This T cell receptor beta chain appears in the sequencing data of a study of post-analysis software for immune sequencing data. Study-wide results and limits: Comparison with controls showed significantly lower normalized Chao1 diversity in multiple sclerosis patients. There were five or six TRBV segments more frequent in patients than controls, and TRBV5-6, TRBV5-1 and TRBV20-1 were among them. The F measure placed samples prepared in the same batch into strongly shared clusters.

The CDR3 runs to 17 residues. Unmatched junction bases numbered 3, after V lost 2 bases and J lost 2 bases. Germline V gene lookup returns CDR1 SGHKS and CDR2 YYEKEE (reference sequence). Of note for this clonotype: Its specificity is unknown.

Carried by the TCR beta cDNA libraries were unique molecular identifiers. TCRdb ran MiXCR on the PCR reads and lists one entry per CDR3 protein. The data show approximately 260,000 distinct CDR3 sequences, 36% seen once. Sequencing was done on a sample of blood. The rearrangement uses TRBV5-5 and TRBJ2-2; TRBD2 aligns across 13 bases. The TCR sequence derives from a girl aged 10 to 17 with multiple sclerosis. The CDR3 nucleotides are TGTGCCAGCAGCTTCGGACTAGCGGGGGCCAACACCGGGGAGCTGTTTTTT. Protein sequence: CASSFGLAGANTGELFF. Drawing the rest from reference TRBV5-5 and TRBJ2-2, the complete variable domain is DAGVTQSPTHLIKTRGQQVTLRCSPISGHKSVSWYQQVLGQGPQFIFQYYEKEERGRGNFPDRFSARQFPNYSSELNVNALLLGDSALYLCASSFGLAGANTGELFFGEGSRLTVL.